Each of the 30 T cell receptor beta chains below was sequenced from the same sample in a study of T-cell reconstitution after alpha-beta-depleted transplantation in children. Unique molecular identifiers were used in preparing the TCRbeta library. One entry per CDR3 protein, called by TCRdb with MiXCR from the PCR reads. The profile shows hundreds of thousands of distinct CDR3 sequences, 10% to 15% of them singletons. The specimen was PBMCs, collected from the stem cell graft. These receptors came from a human donor who donated a stem cell graft to a child with Fanconi anemia.

This clonotype appeared a few times. The chain carries TRBV4-3 and TRBJ2-1; TRBD1 agrees at 7 bases. J was trimmed by 3 bases and V by 0 bases; bases with no gene match: 8. Looked up from germline, CDR1 is LGHNA and CDR2 is YSLEER. CDR3 length: 17 amino acids. DNA of the CDR3: TGCGCCAGCAGCCAAGACCCCGACAGGGTCCTCTACAATGAGCAGTTCTTC. Protein sequence: CASSQDPDRVLYNEQFF.

The chain links TRBV29-1 to TRBJ2-7; the D gene is possibly TRBD1 (5 bases). CDR3 length: 14 residues. V was clipped by 2 bases and J by 0 bases, with 11 bases between them. Germline CDR1 reads SQVTM; CDR2 reads ANQGSEA. The CDR3 is CSVEPDSSSYEQYV. CDR3 DNA sequence: TGCAGCGTTGAACCCGACAGTTCCTCCTACGAGCAGTACGTC.

This clonotype was observed at least ten times. The genes are TRBV20-1 and TRBJ2-5; tentatively, D is TRBD1 (6 bases). Trimming left V 8 bases short and J 1 base short, with 14 bases between. Germline assignment: CDR1 DFQATT and CDR2 SNEGSKA (reference sequence). The CDR3 runs 13 residues. As DNA, the CDR3 is TGCAGTACCACCGGACAGACCCAAGAGACCCAGTACTTC. It translates to CSTTGQTQETQYF.

This clonotype was found a few times. The CDR3 DNA is TGTGCCAGCAGTCGGCGGGACCCCACGTTCGCGAACACCGGGGAGCTGTTTTTT. Translating it yields CASSRRDPTFANTGELFF. The chain has TRBV6-1 and TRBJ2-2, with D perhaps TRBD2 (6 bases). CDR1 is MNHNS, CDR2 SASEGT, per germline. With 5 bases removed from V and 0 bases from J, the gap between germline ends came to 19 bases. The CDR3 is 18 residues long.

This clonotype was counted ten times or more. The V gene is TRBV19, the J gene TRBJ2-5, with D perhaps TRBD2 (5 bases). The V end lost 4 bases, the J end lost 5 bases, and 11 bases lay between the germline ends. The length of the CDR3 is 13 residues. Germline assignment: CDR1 LNHDA and CDR2 SQIVND (reference sequence). CDR3 sequence reads: CASSRAGPETQYF. In DNA form, the CDR3 reads TGTGCCAGTAGTAGGGCGGGTCCTGAGACCCAGTACTTC. Full variable domain (rest looked up from reference TRBV19 and TRBJ2-5): DGGITQSPKYLFRKEGQNVTLSCEQNLNHDAMYWYRQDPGQGLRLIYYSQIVNDFQKGDIAEGYSVSREKKESFPLTVTSAQKNPTAFYLCASSRAGPETQYFGPGTRLLVL.

V and J are TRBV5-1 and TRBJ2-7; 7 bases are a match to TRBD1. The germline V gene has CDR1 SGHRS and CDR2 YFSETQ. The junction had 10 bases not matched to a gene; V was cut back by 4 bases and J by 3 bases. This CDR3 has 15 residues. The CDR3 DNA reads as TGCGCCAGCAGCCCGACAGGGTTAAAGAGCTACGAGCAGTACTTC. Protein product: CASSPTGLKSYEQYF. Full variable domain (missing parts from reference TRBV5-1 and TRBJ2-7): KAGVTQTPRYLIKTRGQQVTLSCSPISGHRSVSWYQQTPGQGLQFLFEYFSETQRNKGNFPGRFSGRQFSNSRSEMNVSTLELGDSALYLCASSPTGLKSYEQYFGPGTRLTVT.

V is TRBV6-5 and J is TRBJ2-3; D not resolved. This CDR3 region has 14 residues. Germline-derived CDR1 and CDR2 are MNHEY and SVGAGI. The V gene lost 6 bases and the J gene lost 1 base, with 11 bases spanning the gap. In nucleotides, the CDR3 is TGTGCCAGCAGCTCCTCCTTGGGCACAGATACGCAGTATTTT. As protein: CASSSSLGTDTQYF.

In this sample, this clonotype turned up many times. The chain employs TRBV20-1 and TRBJ1-5; no clear D gene. The CDR3 spans 13 residues. V lost 6 bases to trimming and J lost 0 bases, with 9 bases between them. Germline V gene sequence: CDR1 DFQATT, CDR2 SNEGSKA (reference sequence). CDR3 bases: TGCAGTGCATGGACGGATAGCAATCAGCCCCAGCATTTT. Translation: CSAWTDSNQPQHF.

The chain joins TRBV4-2 to TRBJ2-1, with D unclear. Germline values: CDR1 LGHNA, CDR2 YNFKEQ. Trimming stripped 1 base from V and 1 base from J, with 8 bases between. The CDR3 has 15 residues. Here the CDR3 reads CASSQASRSYNEQFF. CDR3 bases: TGTGCCAGCAGCCAAGCGTCGAGGTCCTACAATGAGCAGTTCTTC.

The V and J genes are TRBV6-1 and TRBJ2-1, with D uncertain. Trimming left V 2 bases short and J 4 bases short, with 15 bases between. Germline CDR1 MNHNS, CDR2 SASEGT. The CDR3 covers 16 residues. The DNA for the CDR3 is TGTGCCAGCAGTGAATCTGATCCGGACCCTTACAATGAGCAGTTCTTC. This translates into CASSESDPDPYNEQFF.

V and J are TRBV15 and TRBJ1-5; D is undetermined. Germline V CDR1 and CDR2: LNHNV, YYDKDF (reference sequence). This CDR3 region has 15 residues. Trimming took off 5 bases at V and 3 bases at J, with 14 bases between the two ends. The DNA for the CDR3 is TGTGCCACCAGCGCACCGGGAACGAACAATCAGCCCCAGCATTTT. This encodes CATSAPGTNNQPQHF.

This clonotype was detected only a few times. The chain recombines TRBV5-1 with TRBJ1-1, with TRBD1 matching over 8 bases. Germline V gives CDR1 SGHRS, CDR2 YFSETQ. CDR3 length: 14 residues. The junction had 6 bases not matched to a gene; V was cut back by 4 bases and J by 4 bases. The CDR3 protein is CASSPITGGTEAFF. The DNA of the CDR3 is TGCGCCAGCAGCCCGATAACAGGGGGCACTGAAGCTTTCTTT.

This clonotype was counted a few times. The chain combines TRBV25-1 with TRBJ2-1; perhaps D is TRBD1 or TRBD2 (5 bases each). CDR3 length equals 12 residues. Trimming took off 2 bases at V and 8 bases at J, with 7 bases between the two ends. Germline lookup yields CDR1 MGHDK and CDR2 SYGVNS. CDR3 sequence: CASSERGDEQFF. DNA for the CDR3: TGTGCCAGCAGTGAACGAGGGGATGAGCAGTTCTTC.

This chain joins TRBV7-9 and TRBJ1-2; no reliable D call. CDR3 length: 11 amino acids. The germline V gene encodes CDR1 SEHNR and CDR2 FQNEAQ (reference sequence). V was shortened by 5 bases and J by 10 bases, with 11 bases between the two germline ends. CDR3 amino acids: CASSLGLIYTF. CDR3 DNA sequence: TGTGCCAGCAGCCTCGGACTTATCTACACCTTC.

The table lists this clonotype with many counts. CDR3: CASSLGTDNEQFF. The CDR3 DNA follows: TGTGCCAGCAGCTTAGGTACGGATAATGAGCAGTTCTTC. This rearrangement joins TRBV11-2 to TRBJ2-1; D unresolved. The CDR3 has 13 amino acids. CDR1 and CDR2 (germline): SGHAT, FQNNGV. Trimming pared 1 base from V and 7 bases from J, leaving 8 bases between.

The chain combines TRBV20-1 with TRBJ2-6; 8 bases fit TRBD1. The germline V gene has CDR1 DFQATT and CDR2 SNEGSKA (reference sequence). CDR3 length equals 17 residues. V lost 5 bases, J lost 0 bases, and 9 bases stayed unmatched. The CDR3, as DNA: TGCAGTGCTTTGGACAGGGAGCTATTCTCTGGGGCCAACGTCCTGACTTTC. Its protein product is CSALDRELFSGANVLTF.

A single count supports this clonotype. The rearrangement uses TRBV7-6 and TRBJ2-2; TRBD2 aligns across 8 bases. In germline, CDR1 is SGHVS, CDR2 FNYEAQ. The V and J ends lost 4 bases and 1 base, in that order; junction bases with no gene match: 5. The CDR3 is made up of 16 amino acids. CDR3 loop: CASSSVAGMNTGELFF. Here the CDR3 DNA reads TGTGCCAGCAGCTCCGTAGCGGGGATGAACACCGGGGAGCTGTTTTTT.

With regard to this clonotype: The junction and the germline gene differ at one end; a read error may be behind it. The V and J genes are TRBV10-2 and TRBJ1-5, with D hard to call. Germline V gene sequence: CDR1 WSHSY, CDR2 SAAADI. The CDR3 loop spans 14 amino acids. The CDR3 DNA is TGCGCCAGCAGTGAGTCCTCACGCGATCAGCCACAGCATTTT. It codes for CASSESSRDQPQHF.

The chain has TRBV27 and TRBJ2-1; the D gene is possibly TRBD1 (6 bases). Looked up from germline, CDR1 is MNHEY and CDR2 is SMNVEV (reference sequence). The CDR3 is 15 amino acids. The ends were cut back, 4 bases at V and 0 bases at J, with 10 bases in the middle. This CDR3 is CASSYGQSSYNEQFF. CDR3 nucleotide sequence: TGTGCCAGCAGTTACGGACAGAGCTCCTACAATGAGCAGTTCTTC.

This clonotype has just a few counts. V and J are TRBV25-1 and TRBJ2-1; D gene uncertain. Germline CDR1 reads MGHDK; CDR2 reads SYGVNS. The CDR3 is 12 residues long. V was pared by 5 bases and J by 7 bases, with 9 bases between. CDR3 in amino acids: CASSITNNEQFF. CDR3 nucleotides: TGTGCCAGCAGTATTACGAATAATGAGCAGTTCTTC.

Many counts were recorded for this clonotype. The genes are TRBV6-1 and TRBJ1-2; 9 positions agree with TRBD1. Germline loops: CDR1 MNHNS, CDR2 SASEGT. Trimming took 5 bases from V and 2 from J; bases not matched to a gene: 6. The CDR3 runs to 15 residues. DNA of the CDR3: TGTGCCAGCAGTAAGACACAGGGGGCAAACTATGGCTACACCTTC. Translated: CASSKTQGANYGYTF.

As to this clonotype: Its ends do not fully match the called genes, so a read error is possible. The chain carries TRBV20-1 and TRBJ2-6; maybe TRBD2 (7 bases). Germline lookup yields CDR1 DFQATT and CDR2 SNEGSKA (reference sequence). CDR3 size: 16 residues. The CDR3, as DNA: TGCAGTGCCAGAGGAGGGGGGGCGCGAGGGGCCAACGTCCTGACTTTC. Protein product: CSARGGGARGANVLTF.

This clonotype was counted at least ten times. The chain has TRBV4-3 and TRBJ1-6, with D unresolved. Germline CDR1 and CDR2: LGHNA and YSLEER. This CDR3 is built from 16 residues. The V gene lost 0 bases and the J gene lost 6 bases, with 12 bases spanning the gap. CDR3 in amino acids: CASSQDGSAFNSPLHF. CDR3 nucleotides: TGCGCCAGCAGCCAAGATGGGTCAGCTTTTAATTCACCCCTCCACTTT.

The J gene is TRBJ2-5, the V gene TRBV7-9; D might be TRBD2 (5 bases). The germline V and J ends were trimmed by 2 bases and 1 base, with 11 bases remaining between them. Germline-derived CDR1 and CDR2 are SEHNR and FQNEAQ (reference sequence). This CDR3 region has 15 residues. CDR3 in amino acids: CASSLPDRGQETQYF. The CDR3 DNA reads as TGTGCCAGCAGCTTACCGGACCGGGGCCAAGAGACCCAGTACTTC.

This clonotype was seen ten or more times. The chain carries TRBV4-3 and TRBJ1-2; D uncertain. The V gene lost 0 bases and the J gene lost 8 bases, with 13 bases spanning the gap. Germline V gives CDR1 LGHNA, CDR2 YSLEER. The CDR3 length is 14 residues. The CDR3 here is CASSQDARGSGYTF. The CDR3 coding sequence is TGCGCCAGCAGCCAAGACGCAAGAGGTTCGGGCTACACCTTC.

This clonotype was observed a handful of times. V and J are TRBV5-1 and TRBJ1-1; D perhaps matches TRBD1 (5 bases). The CDR3 is made up of 16 amino acids. V was shortened by 0 bases and J by 4 bases, with 16 bases between the two germline ends. Germline values: CDR1 SGHRS, CDR2 YFSETQ. In nucleotides, the CDR3 is TGCGCCAGCAGCTTGGGGAGTGGGGCCGGCAGCACTGAAGCTTTCTTT. Translated: CASSLGSGAGSTEAFF.

This clonotype was observed at least ten times. The V call is TRBV29-1, the J call TRBJ1-2; D ambiguous. This CDR3 contains 11 residues. Germline CDR1 is SQVTM and CDR2 is ANQGSEA. V shed 2 bases and J shed 7 bases, with 8 bases lying between them. Here the CDR3 DNA reads TGCAGCGTTGAAATTTACAGTGGCTACACCTTC. Amino acids: CSVEIYSGYTF.

The chain combines TRBV3-1 with TRBJ2-7, with 12 bases fitting TRBD2. The CDR3 length is 16 residues. Germline V lookup: CDR1 LGHDT, CDR2 YNNKEL (reference sequence). J was trimmed by 3 bases and V by 3 bases; bases with no gene match: 6. CDR3 nucleotides: TGTGCCAGCAGCCAGGCCAGACTAGCGGGGGACTACGAGCAGTACTTC. It is translated as CASSQARLAGDYEQYF.

The CDR3 is CATRLGQRHEQFF. In nucleotides, the CDR3 is TGTGCCACCCGCCTGGGACAGCGGCATGAGCAGTTCTTC. This chain uses TRBV25-1 with TRBJ2-1; 7 bases match TRBD1. From germline, CDR1 is MGHDK and CDR2 SYGVNS. The CDR3 contains 13 residues. J was trimmed by 8 bases and V by 10 bases; bases with no gene match: 11.

This sequence joins TRBV4-2 and TRBJ2-2; D may match TRBD1 or TRBD2 (5 bases each). The CDR3 covers 17 residues. Trimming stripped 0 bases from V and 0 bases from J, with 11 bases between. From germline, CDR1 is LGHNA and CDR2 YNFKEQ. DNA of the CDR3: TGTGCCAGCAGCCAAGATACGGGGCCCACGAACACCGGGGAGCTGTTTTTT. This codes for CASSQDTGPTNTGELFF.